These 21 T cell receptor beta chains were sequenced from one sample in a study of identical twins. TCRdb analysed the 5' RACE reads with MiXCR anew, one entry per CDR3 protein. The data hold 640,000 or so distinct CDR3 sequences, with 5.5% to 7.5% observed a single time. Sample: naive T cells sorted from blood. These receptor sequences come from a man younger than 30 in good health.

This chain uses TRBV28 with TRBJ1-4; maybe TRBD1 (5 bases). There are 15 residues in the CDR3. Between the trimmed V and J ends, which lost 2 bases and 5 bases, there was a span of 12 bases. The germline V gene encodes CDR1 MDHEN and CDR2 SYDVKM. The CDR3 region has the DNA TGTGCCAGCAGTTTAATCCAGGGCCTAAATGAAAAACTGTTTTTT. Its protein product is CASSLIQGLNEKLFF.

This clonotype was counted a few times. The chain is built from TRBV20-1 and TRBJ2-2; 13 bases agree with TRBD2. Germline CDR1 is DFQATT and CDR2 is SNEGSKA (reference sequence). This CDR3 is 17 amino acids long. V trimming: 5 bases; J trimming: 1 base; junction bases outside the gene matches: 7. The DNA of the CDR3 is TGCAGTGCTCGAGGACTAGCGGGAGTAGGGAACACCGGGGAGCTGTTTTTT. Residues: CSARGLAGVGNTGELFF.

This chain joins TRBV5-6 and TRBJ1-4, with 8 bases fitting TRBD1. J lost 6 bases, V lost 4 bases, and 14 bases had no gene match. Germline V lookup: CDR1 SGHDT, CDR2 YYEEEE. This CDR3 spans 17 amino acids. CDR3 protein: CASSGRFQDRVYEKLFF. The CDR3, as DNA: TGTGCCAGCAGCGGCCGCTTCCAGGACAGGGTATATGAAAAACTGTTTTTT.

This clonotype has ten or more counts. The rearrangement links TRBV12-3 or TRBV12-4 to TRBJ2-2, with 10 bases matching TRBD2. V lost 5 bases, J lost 5 bases, and 5 bases stayed unmatched. This CDR3 spans 15 amino acids. CDR3 sequence: CASSAGLALTGELFF. The DNA of the CDR3 is TGTGCCAGCAGTGCGGGACTAGCGTTGACCGGGGAGCTGTTTTTT.

The V call is TRBV6-2 or TRBV6-3, the J call TRBJ2-7, with 8 bases identical to TRBD1. This CDR3 has 15 residues. CDR1 is MNHEY and CDR2 is SVGEGT in the germline V gene. V lost 6 bases and J lost 3; bases outside the gene matches: 10. The CDR3 DNA reads as TGTGCCAGCAGGCGCGACAGGGGACGCATCTACGAGCAGTACTTC. Translating it yields CASRRDRGRIYEQYF.

The sample holds many counts of this clonotype. The chain recombines TRBV7-9 with TRBJ2-7; 8 nucleotides align to TRBD2. In germline, CDR1 is SEHNR, CDR2 FQNEAQ (reference sequence). The CDR3 totals 15 residues. With 5 bases clipped from V and 2 bases from J, the junction kept 8 bases outside the gene matches. The CDR3 nucleotides read TGTGCCAGCAGCCGACTTACTAGCGGTCCCTACGAGCAGTACTTC. This gives the protein CASSRLTSGPYEQYF. The complete variable domain, with remaining parts taken from reference TRBV7-9 and TRBJ2-7, reads DTGVSQNPRHKITKRGQNVTFRCDPISEHNRLYWYRQTLGQGPEFLTYFQNEAQLEKSRLLSDRFSAERPKGSFSTLEIQRTEQGDSAMYLCASSRLTSGPYEQYFGPGTRLTVT.

The chain employs TRBV5-1 and TRBJ2-7, with 14 bases fitting TRBD2. CDR3 length: 16 residues. After removal of 4 bases from V and 4 bases from J, the junction contained 7 bases not matched to a gene. Germline lookup yields CDR1 SGHRS and CDR2 YFSETQ. CDR3 loop: CASSPGTSGSRYEQYF. CDR3 sequence (DNA): TGCGCCAGCAGCCCGGGGACTAGCGGGAGTAGGTACGAGCAGTACTTC.

This clonotype was found a few times. The V gene is TRBV6-5, the J gene TRBJ2-7; D gene ambiguous. CDR3 length: 14 residues. Trimming left V 2 bases short and J 2 bases short, with 10 bases between. Germline CDR1 is MNHEY and CDR2 is SVGAGI. The CDR3 DNA follows: TGTGCCAGCAGTTACCATCCTAGGCCCTACGAGCAGTACTTC. It yields the protein CASSYHPRPYEQYF.

This rearrangement joins TRBV7-8 to TRBJ2-1, with TRBD2 matching over 9 bases. Per the germline V gene, CDR1 is SGHVS and CDR2 is FQNEAQ. The trim removed 5 bases at V and 9 bases at J, leaving 14 bases unmatched. This CDR3 is built from 16 residues. The CDR3 sequence: CASSPEGPAGGGEQFF. The DNA of the CDR3 is TGTGCCAGCAGCCCAGAGGGACCCGCGGGAGGGGGTGAGCAGTTCTTC.

This clonotype came up many times. The chain employs TRBV20-1 and TRBJ2-4; possibly TRBD1 for D (5 bases). Germline loops: CDR1 DFQATT, CDR2 SNEGSKA (reference sequence). V was cut by 7 bases and J by 0 bases, with 7 bases left in between. The length of the CDR3 is 12 residues. As DNA, the CDR3 is TGCAGTGGGGGCCTAGCCAAAAACATTCAGTACTTC. It yields the protein CSGGLAKNIQYF.

This clonotype was seen at least ten times. The chain uses TRBV20-1 and TRBJ1-1, with unresolved D. CDR3 length equals 14 residues. Per germline, CDR1 DFQATT and CDR2 SNEGSKA (reference sequence). The V end lost 2 bases, the J end lost 1 base, and 11 bases lay between the germline ends. CDR3 DNA: TGCAGTGCTAGACGAGAGGGTGCGAACACTGAAGCTTTCTTT. Translation gives CSARREGANTEAFF.

Ten or more counts support this clonotype. The chain has TRBV12-3 or TRBV12-4 and TRBJ2-1; 8 bases are shared with TRBD2. There are 14 residues in the CDR3. V gave up 8 bases and J gave up 5 bases; unmatched junction bases: 8. The CDR3 region has the DNA TGTGCCAGCGGGAATAGCGGGGTCCACAATGAGCAGTTCTTC. Its protein is CASGNSGVHNEQFF.

Ten or more counts support this clonotype. The chain carries TRBV10-3 and TRBJ2-1; 10 bases match TRBD2. J was trimmed by 8 bases and V by 6 bases; bases with no gene match: 7. Germline V gene lookup returns CDR1 ENHRY and CDR2 SYGVKD. This CDR3 is 14 amino acids long. The CDR3 region is CAISAQREGDEQFF. The CDR3 region has the DNA TGTGCCATCAGCGCCCAGCGGGAGGGGGATGAGCAGTTCTTC.

This clonotype was counted ten times or more. The rearrangement joins TRBV4-2 to TRBJ2-1, with 7 positions matching TRBD2. Trimming at V came to 4 bases and at J to 1 base, leaving 13 bases not matched to a gene. Germline lookup yields CDR1 LGHNA and CDR2 YNFKEQ. This CDR3 has 18 residues. The CDR3 sequence is CASSPAVIAGSSYNEQFF. In DNA, the CDR3 is TGTGCCAGCAGCCCCGCGGTGATAGCGGGTTCTTCCTACAATGAGCAGTTCTTC.

This clonotype came up many times. This chain joins TRBV20-1 and TRBJ2-1, with TRBD2 identical over 8 bases. The V segment lost 6 bases and the J segment 4 bases; nucleotides outside the gene matches: 11. CDR1 is DFQATT and CDR2 is SNEGSKA in the germline V gene (reference sequence). The CDR3 runs to 15 residues. CDR3 sequence (DNA): TGCAGTGCCCAAGCCGGGACTAGGATATACAATGAGCAGTTCTTC. Its translation is CSAQAGTRIYNEQFF.

This clonotype was observed at least ten times. This chain links TRBV20-1 with TRBJ2-3, with 12 bases identical to TRBD2. J gave up 7 bases and V 5 bases, and 7 bases lay outside the gene matches. The CDR3 runs to 14 residues. Germline CDR1 is DFQATT and CDR2 is SNEGSKA (reference sequence). CDR3 bases: TGCAGTGCTCTACCGGGACTAGCGGGCCATACGCAGTATTTT. Translation gives CSALPGLAGHTQYF.

The J gene is TRBJ2-1, the V gene TRBV24-1; a weak D match, TRBD2 (7 bases). This CDR3 contains 14 residues. V shed 9 bases and J shed 3 bases, with 14 bases lying between them. Germline loops: CDR1 KGHDR, CDR2 SFDVKD. CDR3 sequence: CATSRGALYNEQFF. DNA for the CDR3: TGTGCCACCTCTCGGGGGGCACTCTACAATGAGCAGTTCTTC.

V and J are TRBV6-1 and TRBJ2-1; 9 bases agree with TRBD2. V dropped 0 bases and J dropped 6; count of bases not matched to a gene: 6. The V gene's germline CDR1 is MNHNS and CDR2 SASEGT. This CDR3 region has 16 residues. CDR3 nucleotide sequence: TGTGCCAGCAGTGAAGCGGGGCTAGCGGGATTCAATGAGCAGTTCTTC. Its translation: CASSEAGLAGFNEQFF.

This sequence joins TRBV3-1 and TRBJ1-1; 8 bases match TRBD1. In germline, CDR1 is LGHDT, CDR2 YNNKEL (reference sequence). V lost 2 bases to trimming and J lost 5 bases; unmatched junction nucleotides: 10. The CDR3 loop spans 16 amino acids. The CDR3 nucleotides are TGTGCCAGCAGCCAACCGACCGGACAGGGTAATACTGAAGCTTTCTTT. This encodes CASSQPTGQGNTEAFF.

This clonotype has ten or more counts. J is TRBJ2-1 and V is TRBV24-1; 9 nucleotides agree with TRBD2. The CDR3 sequence is 15 residues long. Germline V CDR1 and CDR2: KGHDR, SFDVKD. J gave up 11 bases and V 5 bases, and 12 bases lay outside the gene matches. CDR3 bases: TGTGCCACCAGTGCCCATAGCGATTCTAGCGGGAAGCAGTTCTTC. Translated, it gives CATSAHSDSSGKQFF.

The chain combines TRBV28 with TRBJ2-7; the D gene could be TRBD1 or TRBD2 (5 bases each). With 2 bases removed from V and 3 bases from J, the gap between germline ends came to 11 bases. CDR3 size: 14 residues. CDR1 MDHEN and CDR2 SYDVKM come from the germline V gene. The CDR3 sequence is CASSLRRGFYEQYV. CDR3 DNA: TGTGCCAGCAGTTTAAGACGGGGCTTCTACGAGCAGTACGTC.